This T cell receptor beta chain was identified during a study of T cells in Graves' hyperthyroidism and ophthalmopathy. For the study at large: Peripheral blood sampling occurred at initial diagnosis, before any treatment.

Uncontrolled infection, other autoimmune disease, pregnancy and lactation each barred patients from inclusion. This sample holds PBMCs from 10 ml fresh peripheral blood. The TCR beta CDR3 regions underwent amplification using RNA transcripts as the source. Primed by the HTBI set, a first-round RT-PCR was run on the TCR CDR3. TCRdb fed the multiplex PCR reads into MiXCR, producing one record per CDR3 protein. The table lists about 500,000 distinct CDR3 sequences, roughly an eighth of them singletons. CDR1 is MNHEY and CDR2 is SVGEGT in the germline V gene. CDR3 length equals 17 residues. Points on this clonotype: A much larger clonotype is one base distant, so this may be a read error.

Sequenced material: blood. This TCR was sampled from a woman aged 18-30 years with Graves' hyperthyroidism. This chain joins TRBV6-2 or TRBV6-3 and TRBJ2-7; D might be TRBD1 (5 bases). CDR3 in DNA: TGTACCAGCAGTTACTCGATAATCGGCACAGGACAATACGAGCAGTACGTC. This codes for CTSSYSIIGTGQYEQYV.